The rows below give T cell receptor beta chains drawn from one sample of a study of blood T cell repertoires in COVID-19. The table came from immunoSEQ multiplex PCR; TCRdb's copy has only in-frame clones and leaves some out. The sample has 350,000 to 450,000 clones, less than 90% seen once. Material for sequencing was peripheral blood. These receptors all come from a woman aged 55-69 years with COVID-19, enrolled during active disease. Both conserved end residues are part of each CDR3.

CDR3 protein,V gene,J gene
CASSQVITGGGAGETQYF,TRBV3-1/TRBV3-2,TRBJ2-5
CASFLYHPNTGELFF,TRBV4-1,TRBJ2-2
CASGLLRGSQYNQPQHF,TRBV12-5,TRBJ1-5
CASSLAQGGRRSDTQYF,TRBV7-9,TRBJ2-3
CASSSNFGRGTGNTIYF,TRBV5-1,TRBJ1-3
CASSYSWASGTYEQYF,TRBV6-2/TRBV6-3,TRBJ2-7
CASSVHTSGGTDTQYF,TRBV2,TRBJ2-3
CASSLERYGYTF,TRBV7-9,TRBJ1-2
CASTRTGEEQYF,TRBV10-2,TRBJ2-7
CASSSFTSGGTNEQFF,TRBV13,TRBJ2-1
CSASEVNRGYGYTF,TRBV20-1,TRBJ1-2
CASSGNRDEPLSRGYTF,TRBV9,TRBJ1-2
CASSSWRDPEAFF,TRBV7-9,TRBJ1-1
CASSSGSGMNTEAFF,TRBV7-3,TRBJ1-1
CAWRRQASSYEQYF,TRBV30,TRBJ2-7
CASSLPAVYEQYF,TRBV7-2,TRBJ2-7